This TCR beta chain is from a study of blood T cell repertoires in COVID-19 (TCRdb year 2020). General notes on the study: Samples covering the acute and convalescent phases of COVID-19 were provided by collaborators in the United States, Italy and Spain. HLA class I and class II types, where available, came from metadata supplied by the sample provider rather than from assay-based typing. The prospective study material was composed of cDNA or gDNA derived from T cells, B-cell-depleted T cells, or PBMCs. The samples were drawn from the first 160 participants of the ongoing ImmuneRACE study and from 1,254 subjects provided by 6 global collaborators. The repertoires were released in a freely available public database meant as a resource for research on the immune response to SARS-CoV-2. The sample metadata nearly always contained a de-identified subject ID, COVID-19 status, age in years and sex. The dataset comprised deeply sampled blood TCRbeta repertoires from subjects exposed to, actively infected with, or recovered from COVID-19.

The paper's findings and limits, for the study overall: The quantity of clinical and demographic metadata differed by source and by participant and was supplied without curation.

Participants in the prospective study were enrolled through a virtual design, were aged roughly 18 to 100 years, and lived in approximately 24 United States geographic areas. In the prospective study, participants were assigned to cohorts based on the clinical history participants reported in a screening survey and a study questionnaire. For ImmuneRACE Cohort 3, a participant was defined as recovered based on two consecutive negative NP/OP PCR tests, clearance by a healthcare professional, or resolution of symptoms. In the prospective study, whole blood, serum and a nasopharyngeal or oropharyngeal swab were collected from each participant by mobile phlebotomists. Participants in the prospective study had the option to provide additional blood draws and questionnaires over an approximately two-month period. Before DNA extraction, prospective study blood samples were shipped either frozen or at room temperature.

Taken from the germline V gene, the CDR1 and CDR2 loops are SNHLY and FYNNEI. Trimming at the junction amounts to 6 bases on V and 5 bases on J, and the germline ends lie 20 bases apart. Its CDR3 holds 16 amino acids, cysteine through phenylalanine. Only CDR3 DNA remains: 48 bases, in frame from the first base. Worth noting for this clone: What this receptor recognizes is not known. No clone much larger than this one lies a single base away; base qualities are absent.

The immunoSEQ Assay, a bias-controlled multiplex PCR, was used to amplify TCRbeta CDR3 regions from genomic DNA. From the authors' description of their analysis: The number of nucleated cells in each sample was estimated from the amplification of reference gene primers within the assay. To quantify the absolute abundance of each unique TCRbeta CDR3 rearrangement, sequence reads were collapsed and filtered. Productive Simpson clonality was computed per sample as the square root of Simpson's diversity index over productive rearrangements. The clones in this table, taken by TCRdb from immuneACCESS, are in-frame only. Not every clone is retained; where verified, under half of the shortfall comes from an unresolved V gene, and the cause of the rest is unknown. D and trimming were read from the DNA, whereas the V and J calls and clone size are those reported in that table. For this sample the table gives about 240,000 clones, of which around nine tenths were detected only once. The ten most abundant clones make up roughly 8.3% of the sample.

The sequence derives from a man aged 35 to 55 who had recovered from COVID-19. Sequences were obtained from PBMCs or T cells enriched from blood (not recorded which). The sequence links TRBV2 to TRBJ2-1, with no reliable assignment of the D segment. Read as DNA, the sequence is TGTGCCAGCAGCCGTCACTTAATCCTCGTAAACAATGAGCAGTTCTTC. Translated, it gives CASSRHLILVNNEQFF.